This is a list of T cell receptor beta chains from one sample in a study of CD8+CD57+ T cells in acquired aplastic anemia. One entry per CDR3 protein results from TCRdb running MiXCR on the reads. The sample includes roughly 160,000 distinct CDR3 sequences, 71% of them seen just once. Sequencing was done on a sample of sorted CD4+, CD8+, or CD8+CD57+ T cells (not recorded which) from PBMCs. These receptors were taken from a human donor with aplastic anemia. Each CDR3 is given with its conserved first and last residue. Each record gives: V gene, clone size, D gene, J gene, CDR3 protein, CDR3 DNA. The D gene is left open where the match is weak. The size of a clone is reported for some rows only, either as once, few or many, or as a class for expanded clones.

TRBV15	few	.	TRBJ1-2	CATSRVGYGYTF	TGTGCCACCAGCAGAGTAGGGTATGGCTACACCTTC
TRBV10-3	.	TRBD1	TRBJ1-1	CAIRRQGNTEAFF	TGTGCCATCCGTCGACAGGGGAACACTGAAGCTTTCTTT
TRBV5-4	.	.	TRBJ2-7	CASQTGGKYEQYF	TGTGCCAGCCAAACAGGTGGCAAATACGAGCAGTACTTC
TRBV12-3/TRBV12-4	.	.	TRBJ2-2	CASSWGLGELFF	TGTGCCAGCAGTTGGGGTCTGGGGGAGCTGTTTTTT
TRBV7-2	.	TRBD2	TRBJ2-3	CASSFGTSGIPDTQYF	TGTGCCAGCAGCTTTGGGACTAGCGGGATTCCGGATACGCAGTATTTT
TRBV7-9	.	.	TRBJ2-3	CASSAWGFGTDTQYF	TGTGCCAGCAGCGCTTGGGGATTCGGCACAGATACGCAGTATTTT
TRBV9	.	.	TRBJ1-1	CASSVGFGTEAFF	TGTGCCAGCAGCGTGGGATTCGGCACTGAAGCTTTCTTT
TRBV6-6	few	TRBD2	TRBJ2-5	CASSYSFSGEGGETQYF	TGTGCCAGCAGTTACTCCTTTAGCGGGGAGGGGGGAGAGACCCAGTACTTC
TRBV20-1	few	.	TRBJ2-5	CSARDRTQYF	TGCAGTGCTAGAGATAGGACCCAGTACTTC
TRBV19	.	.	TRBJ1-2	CASSLMTSSNYGYTF	TGTGCCAGTAGTCTCATGACGAGTTCTAACTATGGCTACACCTTC
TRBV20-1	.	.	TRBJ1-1	CSARDNEARRNTEAFF	TGCAGTGCTAGAGATAACGAGGCACGAAGGAACACTGAAGCTTTCTTT
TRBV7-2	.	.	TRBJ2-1	CASSLGSTGYEQFF	TGTGCCAGCAGCCTCGGGTCGACGGGGTATGAGCAGTTCTTC
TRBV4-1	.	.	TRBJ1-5	CASSQVGAQPQHF	TGCGCCAGCAGCCAAGTGGGGGCTCAGCCCCAGCATTTT
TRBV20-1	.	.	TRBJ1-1	CSGAGVNTEAFF	TGCAGTGGTGCGGGGGTGAACACTGAAGCTTTCTTT
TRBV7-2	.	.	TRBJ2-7	CASSLIRGTYEQYF	TGTGCCAGCAGCTTAATTCGGGGAACCTACGAGCAGTACTTC
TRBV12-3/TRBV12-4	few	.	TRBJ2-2	CASSDFTGELFF	TGTGCCAGCAGTGATTTTACCGGGGAGCTGTTTTTT
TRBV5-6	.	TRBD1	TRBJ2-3	CASSPGVTTGQDTTDTQYF	TGTGCCAGCAGCCCCGGCGTGACGACGGGACAGGACACCACAGATACGCAGTATTTT
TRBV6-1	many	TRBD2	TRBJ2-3	CASSEGAGEGADTQYF	TGTGCCAGCAGTGAAGGAGCGGGAGAGGGGGCAGATACGCAGTATTTT
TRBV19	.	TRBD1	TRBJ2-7	CASSIRQGAGYEQYF	TGTGCCAGTAGTATAAGGCAGGGGGCTGGCTACGAGCAGTACTTC
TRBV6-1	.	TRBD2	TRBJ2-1	CASSYSWLAGDIEQFF	TGTGCCAGCAGTTACTCGTGGCTAGCGGGGGATATTGAGCAGTTCTTC
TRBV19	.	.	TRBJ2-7	CASSIGRQAYEQYF	TGTGCCAGTAGTATAGGACGCCAGGCCTACGAGCAGTACTTC
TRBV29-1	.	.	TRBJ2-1	CSVSEDSYNEQFF	TGCAGCGTGTCGGAGGACAGCTACAATGAGCAGTTCTTC
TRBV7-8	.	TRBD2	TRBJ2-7	CASSLALLREGYF	TGTGCCAGCAGCTTAGCCCTCCTCCGGGAGGGGTACTTC
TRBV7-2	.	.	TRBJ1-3	CASSLSARQSSGNTIYF	TGTGCCAGCAGCTTATCGGCCAGACAGAGCTCTGGAAACACCATATATTTT
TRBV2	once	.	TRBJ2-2	CASSSSTGELFF	TGTGCCAGCAGTTCGAGCACCGGGGAGCTGTTTTTT
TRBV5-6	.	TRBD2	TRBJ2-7	CASSILASGSSEQYF	TGTGCCAGTAGTATTCTCGCTAGCGGGAGTAGCGAGCAGTACTTC
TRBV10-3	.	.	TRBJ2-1	CASHGGQSSYNEQFF	TGTGCCTCACACGGAGGGCAGAGCTCCTACAATGAGCAGTTCTTC
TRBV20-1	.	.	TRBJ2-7	CSAIRVYEQYF	TGCAGTGCTATCCGCGTATACGAGCAGTACTTC
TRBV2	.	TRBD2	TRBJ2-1	CASGIRLADTSEQFF	TGTGCCAGCGGCATAAGGCTAGCGGATACAAGTGAGCAGTTCTTC
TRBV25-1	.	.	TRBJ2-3	CASSRRQSLDTQYF	TGTGCCAGCAGTCGTCGACAGTCGTTGGATACGCAGTATTTT
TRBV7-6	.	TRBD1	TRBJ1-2	CASSLWTGDGYTF	TGTGCCAGCAGCTTGTGGACAGGGGATGGCTACACCTTC
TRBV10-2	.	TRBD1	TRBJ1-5	CASRLQGRGQPQHF	TGCGCCAGCAGGCTACAGGGGAGGGGTCAGCCCCAGCATTTT
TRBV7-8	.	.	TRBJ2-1	CASSVTEYEQFF	TGTGCCAGCAGCGTAACAGAGTATGAGCAGTTCTTC
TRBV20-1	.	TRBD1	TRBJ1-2	CSARDARDRVVDTF	TGCAGTGCTAGAGATGCAAGGGACAGGGTGGTTGACACCTTC
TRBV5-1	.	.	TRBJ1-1	CASSADTNTEAFF	TGCGCCAGCAGCGCGGACACGAACACTGAAGCTTTCTTT
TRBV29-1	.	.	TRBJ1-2	CSAGRDGNGYTF	TGCAGCGCCGGCAGGGACGGGAATGGCTACACCTTC
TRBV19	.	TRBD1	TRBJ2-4	CASSSGTGGAKNIQYF	TGTGCCAGTAGTAGTGGGACAGGGGGCGCCAAAAACATTCAGTACTTC
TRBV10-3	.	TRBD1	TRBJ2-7	CAITGTGYEQYF	TGTGCCATCACCGGGACAGGCTACGAGCAGTACTTC
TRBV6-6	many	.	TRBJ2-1	CASSYPPIGQFF	TGTGCCAGCAGTTACCCCCCCATAGGGCAGTTCTTC
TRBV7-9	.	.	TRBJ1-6	CASTPGTDNSPLHF	TGTGCCAGCACACCCGGGACGGATAATTCACCCCTCCACTTT
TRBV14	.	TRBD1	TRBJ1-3	CASSQRTGTGNTIYF	TGTGCCAGCAGCCAAAGGACAGGGACTGGAAACACCATATATTTT
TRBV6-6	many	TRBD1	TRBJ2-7	CASSYPTGASYEQYF	TGTGCCAGCAGTTACCCGACAGGGGCATCCTACGAGCAGTACTTC
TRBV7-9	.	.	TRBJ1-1	CAGEQLHTEAFF	TGTGCCGGGGAGCAGCTTCACACTGAAGCTTTCTTT
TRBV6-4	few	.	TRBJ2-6	CASSDRGDGANVLTF	TGTGCCAGCAGTGACAGGGGTGATGGGGCCAACGTCCTGACTTTC